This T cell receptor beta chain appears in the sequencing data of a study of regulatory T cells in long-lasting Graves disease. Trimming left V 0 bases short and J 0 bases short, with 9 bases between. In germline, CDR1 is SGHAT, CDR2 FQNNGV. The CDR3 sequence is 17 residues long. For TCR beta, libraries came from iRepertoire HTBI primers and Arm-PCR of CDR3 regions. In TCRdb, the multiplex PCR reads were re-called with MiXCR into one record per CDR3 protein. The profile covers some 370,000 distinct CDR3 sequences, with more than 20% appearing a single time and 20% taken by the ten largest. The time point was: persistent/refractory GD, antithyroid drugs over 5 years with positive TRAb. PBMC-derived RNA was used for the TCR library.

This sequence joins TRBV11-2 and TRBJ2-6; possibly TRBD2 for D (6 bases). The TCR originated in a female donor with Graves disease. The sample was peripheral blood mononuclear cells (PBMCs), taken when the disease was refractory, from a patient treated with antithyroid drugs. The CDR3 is CASSLEGLSSGANVLTF. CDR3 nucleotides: TGTGCCAGCAGCTTAGAGGGACTGAGCTCTGGGGCCAACGTCCTGACTTTC.